The 27 T cell receptor beta chains reported below all come from one sample, sequenced in a study of post-analysis software for immune sequencing data. General study results and limits: In patients, TRBV5-6, TRBV5-1 and TRBV20-1 belonged to five TRBV segments found more frequently than in controls.

cDNA libraries for TCR beta contained unique molecular identifiers. One entry per CDR3 protein results from TCRdb running MiXCR on the PCR reads. Of about 540,000 distinct CDR3 sequences listed, around 36% are singletons. No antigen is known for these receptors. Material for sequencing was blood. These TCRs come from a girl between 2 and 17 years old with multiple sclerosis.

The chain combines TRBV7-8 with TRBJ2-3; 8 bases fit TRBD1. This CDR3 is 19 amino acids long. V shed 5 bases, J shed 2 bases, and the junction held 18 bases outside the gene matches. Germline-derived CDR1 and CDR2 are SGHVS and FQNEAQ. The CDR3 spells CASSLQQGVMGRSTDTQYF. For the CDR3, the DNA is TGTGCCAGCAGCCTACAACAGGGGGTGATGGGTAGATCCACAGATACGCAGTATTTT. Complete variable domain (other parts from reference TRBV7-8 and TRBJ2-3): GAGVSQSPRYKVAKRGQDVALRCDPISGHVSLFWYQQALGQGPEFLTYFQNEAQLDKSGLPSDRFFAERPEGSVSTLKIQRTQQEDSAVYLCASSLQQGVMGRSTDTQYFGPGTRLTVL.

This chain links TRBV7-2 with TRBJ2-5; D gene ambiguous. CDR1 and CDR2 from the germline V gene are SGHTA and FQGNSA. This CDR3 is built from 14 residues. Between the trimmed V and J ends, which lost 5 bases and 5 bases, there was a span of 15 bases. This chain's CDR3 is CASSPPGNRETQYF. In DNA form, the CDR3 reads TGTGCCAGCAGCCCCCCCGGCAACCGGGAGACCCAGTACTTC.

This chain connects TRBV7-9 to TRBJ1-5; D may be TRBD1 (5 bases). Trimming stripped 4 bases from V and 0 bases from J, with 7 bases between. Looked up from germline, CDR1 is SEHNR and CDR2 is FQNEAQ (reference sequence). The CDR3 length is 14 residues. CDR3 in DNA: TGTGCCAGCAGCTCGACAGCTAGCAATCAGCCCCAGCATTTT. Translation gives CASSSTASNQPQHF. Full variable domain (rest looked up from reference TRBV7-9 and TRBJ1-5): DTGVSQNPRHKITKRGQNVTFRCDPISEHNRLYWYRQTLGQGPEFLTYFQNEAQLEKSRLLSDRFSAERPKGSFSTLEIQRTEQGDSAMYLCASSSTASNQPQHFGDGTRLSIL.

The chain links TRBV12-3 or TRBV12-4 to TRBJ2-5; possibly TRBD1 for D (5 bases). V lost 8 bases and J 1 base, leaving 8 bases between the germline ends. The CDR3 contains 12 residues. CDR3 amino acids: CASQTAQETQYF. The CDR3 coding sequence is TGTGCCAGCCAGACAGCCCAAGAGACCCAGTACTTC.

V gene TRBV11-2 combines with J gene TRBJ2-5; 10 bases are a match to TRBD2. The J call may be wrong; the DNA end is better matched by TRBJ2-7. The CDR3 length is 15 residues. Per germline, CDR1 SGHAT and CDR2 FQNNGV. The CDR3 bases are TGTGCCAGCAGCTCATCTAGCGGGGGTGGGTACGAGCAGTACTTC. Protein product: CASSSSSGGGYEQYF.

The chain has TRBV7-9 and TRBJ1-1; TRBD1 matches 9 bases. The CDR3 sequence is 16 residues long. V was clipped by 0 bases and J by 4 bases; unmatched bases: 6. Per germline, CDR1 SEHNR and CDR2 FQNEAQ (reference sequence). The DNA of the CDR3 is TGTGCCAGCAGCTTAGCGCCCCGACAGGGGGGCACTGAAGCTTTCTTT. Translation: CASSLAPRQGGTEAFF.

The chain employs TRBV9 and TRBJ1-5, with 9 bases identical to TRBD1. V trimming: 5 bases; J trimming: 6 bases; junction bases outside the gene matches: 9. This CDR3 has 15 amino acids. Germline CDR1 and CDR2: SGDLS and YYNGEE. In DNA, the CDR3 is TGTGCCAGCAGTGAGGGGACAGGGCAGGGTCAGCCCCAGCATTTT. This codes for CASSEGTGQGQPQHF. Supplemented by reference TRBV9 and TRBJ1-5, the full variable domain reads DSGVTQTPKHLITATGQRVTLRCSPRSGDLSVYWYQQSLDQGLQFLIQYYNGEERAKGNILERFSAQQFPDLHSELNLSSLELGDSALYFCASSEGTGQGQPQHFGDGTRLSIL.

The V call is TRBV29-1, the J call TRBJ2-2, with a tentative D call TRBD2 (5 bases). Looked up from germline, CDR1 is SQVTM and CDR2 is ANQGSEA. The CDR3 spans 13 residues. The germline V and J ends were trimmed by 4 bases and 2 bases, with 8 bases remaining between them. The CDR3 sequence is CSVGRENTGELFF. The CDR3 DNA sequence: TGCAGCGTTGGACGGGAAAACACCGGGGAGCTGTTTTTT.

The CDR3 loop reads CASSLRPVNTGELFF. As DNA, the CDR3 is TGTGCCAGCAGTTTACGGCCAGTAAACACCGGGGAGCTGTTTTTT. This sequence joins TRBV27 and TRBJ2-2; D unresolved. Trimming removed 2 bases from V and 2 bases from J, with 9 bases in between. The CDR3 has 15 residues. Germline V gene lookup returns CDR1 MNHEY and CDR2 SMNVEV (reference sequence).

The rearrangement joins TRBV14 to TRBJ1-2; tentatively, D is TRBD1 (6 bases). V lost 4 bases to trimming and J lost 4 bases, with 13 bases between them. The CDR3 spans 14 residues. Germline lookup yields CDR1 SGHDN and CDR2 FVKESK. The CDR3 loop is CASSLQGRSYGYTF. The CDR3, as DNA: TGTGCCAGCAGCCTACAGGGAAGGTCCTATGGCTACACCTTC.

The chain links TRBV7-9 to TRBJ2-7; D unresolved. Germline-derived CDR1 and CDR2 are SEHNR and FQNEAQ (reference sequence). V was shortened by 2 bases and J by 2 bases, with 7 bases between the two germline ends. The CDR3 runs to 13 residues. The CDR3, as DNA: TGTGCCAGCAGCTTACCGTTCGCCTACGAGCAGTACTTC. This translates into CASSLPFAYEQYF.

This clonotype appeared a few times. The chain carries TRBV20-1 and TRBJ2-1; D perhaps matches TRBD1 (6 bases). The germline gives CDR1 DFQATT, CDR2 SNEGSKA (reference sequence). This CDR3 region has 14 residues. Trimming cost V 1 base and J 8 bases, with 15 bases left between them. CDR3 residues: CSARGGLRGDEQFF. CDR3 bases: TGCAGTGCTAGAGGGGGGCTACGGGGAGATGAGCAGTTCTTC.

The chain recombines TRBV7-2 with TRBJ1-1; 9 positions agree with TRBD1. J lost 5 bases, V lost 0 bases, and 4 bases had no gene match. Germline assignment: CDR1 SGHTA and CDR2 FQGNSA. This CDR3 has 15 amino acids. CDR3 protein: CASSLAGQGLTEAFF. CDR3 in DNA: TGTGCCAGCAGCTTAGCGGGACAGGGCTTGACTGAAGCTTTCTTT.

This chain uses TRBV28 with TRBJ2-2, with TRBD2 matching over 13 bases. Germline CDR1 reads MDHEN; CDR2 reads SYDVKM. V was pared by 5 bases and J by 7 bases, with 7 bases of the junction left unmatched. This CDR3 comprises 16 residues. The CDR3 DNA follows: TGTGCCAGCAGTCTAGGACTAGCGGGGGCCCTCGGGGAGCTGTTTTTT. This codes for CASSLGLAGALGELFF.

CDR3 amino acids: CASSGGTGRMSTGANVLTF. DNA for the CDR3: TGTGCCAGCAGCGGGGGGACAGGGAGGATGTCCACCGGGGCCAACGTCCTGACTTTC. This sequence joins TRBV9 and TRBJ2-6; the match to TRBD1 covers 9 bases. In germline, CDR1 is SGDLS, CDR2 YYNGEE. The CDR3 runs 19 residues. Trimming removed 3 bases from V and 4 bases from J; junction bases left unmatched: 14.

This clonotype was picked up many times. The CDR3: CASTTALGTGNEQFF. The CDR3 nucleotides read TGTGCCAGCACCACAGCACTGGGGACTGGAAATGAGCAGTTCTTC. The chain joins TRBV9 to TRBJ2-1; TRBD2 is a possible D gene (6 bases). Trimming stripped 6 bases from V and 7 bases from J, with 20 bases between. This CDR3 contains 15 residues. The V gene's germline CDR1 is SGDLS and CDR2 YYNGEE.

This clonotype occurred a few times. The DNA for the CDR3 is TGTGCCATCAGTGAAAGAGCGGGGCGACTGCTCGAGGAGCAGTTCTTC. Its translation is CAISERAGRLLEEQFF. The chain joins TRBV10-3 to TRBJ2-1; 7 nucleotides line up with TRBD2. The CDR3 has 16 residues. Germline V gene lookup returns CDR1 ENHRY and CDR2 SYGVKD. Losses at the gene ends were 3 bases for V and 10 bases for J; bases not matched to a gene: 15.

V is TRBV29-1 and J is TRBJ2-7; D is perhaps TRBD1 (6 bases). This CDR3 has 13 residues. Trimming left V 7 bases short and J 1 base short, with 14 bases between. Per germline, CDR1 SQVTM and CDR2 ANQGSEA. CDR3 amino acids: CSASSGQSYEQYF. The CDR3 DNA is TGCAGCGCCTCCAGTGGACAGTCCTACGAGCAGTACTTC.

This clonotype was counted between two and nine times. The rearrangement uses TRBV5-1 and TRBJ2-6, with a tentative D call TRBD2 (6 bases). The germline V and J ends were trimmed by 4 bases and 0 bases, with 11 bases remaining between them. CDR1 is SGHRS, CDR2 YFSETQ, per germline. This CDR3 has 16 amino acids. The CDR3 DNA sequence: TGCGCCAGCAGCCCGGGGGTAGTCTCTGGGGCCAACGTCCTGACTTTC. This sequence encodes CASSPGVVSGANVLTF.

This clonotype has only a few counts. The J gene is TRBJ2-5, the V gene TRBV20-1; D might be TRBD2 (7 bases). Germline V gene lookup returns CDR1 DFQATT and CDR2 SNEGSKA (reference sequence). The CDR3 sequence is 16 residues long. V lost 6 bases and J lost 5, with 25 bases in between. CDR3 loop: CSANLGPGGDLETQYF. The CDR3 nucleotides read TGCAGTGCAAACCTGGGTCCGGGGGGCGACCTGGAGACCCAGTACTTC.

CDR3: CAIREKGRTYEQYF. The CDR3 DNA is TGTGCCATCAGGGAGAAAGGGCGAACCTACGAGCAGTACTTC. The rearrangement links TRBV10-3 to TRBJ2-7; D uncertain. Between the trimmed V and J ends, which lost 6 bases and 2 bases, there was a span of 14 bases. Germline lookup yields CDR1 ENHRY and CDR2 SYGVKD. This CDR3 has 14 amino acids.

With respect to this clonotype: The conserved phenylalanine or tryptophan is not found at the CDR3 terminus, so this likely reflects a read error. This chain uses TRBV28 with TRBJ2-7; D is unresolved. The V gene lost 5 bases and the J gene lost 2 bases, with 4 bases spanning the gap. The CDR3 runs 11 residues. Germline V gives CDR1 MDHEN, CDR2 SYDVKM. The CDR3: CASSDTYEQYC. In nucleotides, the CDR3 is TGTGCCAGCAGTGACACCTACGAGCAGTACTGC.

The chain links TRBV6-6 to TRBJ1-2; D is uncertain. The CDR3 contains 15 residues. V was trimmed by 0 bases and J by 7 bases, leaving 15 bases between them. Germline CDR1 reads MNHNY; CDR2 reads SVGAGI (reference sequence). This CDR3 reads CASSYSKVLGGGYTF. CDR3 sequence (DNA): TGTGCCAGCAGTTACTCGAAGGTTTTGGGAGGTGGCTACACCTTC.

V is TRBV9 and J is TRBJ2-5; D is possibly TRBD2 (7 bases). This CDR3 region has 14 residues. From germline, CDR1 is SGDLS and CDR2 YYNGEE. The ends were cut back, 6 bases at V and 5 bases at J, with 17 bases in the middle. The CDR3 DNA is TGTGCCAGCAACCCGTGGGGGGGCGGTGAGACCCAGTACTTC. This codes for CASNPWGGGETQYF.

The rearrangement joins TRBV7-2 to TRBJ2-1, with 12 nucleotides matching TRBD2. Looked up from germline, CDR1 is SGHTA and CDR2 is FQGNSA. V dropped 4 bases and J dropped 7; count of bases not matched to a gene: 11. The CDR3 totals 17 residues. In nucleotides, the CDR3 is TGTGCCAGCAGCTGGGGACTAGCGGGCGCCTCCGGGAATGAGCAGTTCTTC. It yields the protein CASSWGLAGASGNEQFF.

The J gene is TRBJ1-6, the V gene TRBV5-1; 7 bases are shared with TRBD1. Germline V gene sequence: CDR1 SGHRS, CDR2 YFSETQ. The CDR3 has 15 residues. V lost 2 bases, J lost 4 bases, and 3 bases stayed unmatched. Written as DNA, the CDR3 is TGCGCCAGCAGCTTACAACAGGGGTATAATTCACCCCTCCACTTT. Translated, it gives CASSLQQGYNSPLHF.

This clonotype was recorded a few times. The V gene is TRBV11-2, the J gene TRBJ2-2; 7 nucleotides match TRBD1. The germline CDR1 and CDR2 sequences are SGHAT and FQNNGV. The CDR3 extends over 17 amino acids. With 1 base clipped from V and 5 bases from J, the junction kept 10 bases outside the gene matches. The CDR3 DNA reads as TGTGCCAGCAGCTTAGCTTCACAAGGGGGCCGGACCGGGGAGCTGTTTTTT. This encodes CASSLASQGGRTGELFF.